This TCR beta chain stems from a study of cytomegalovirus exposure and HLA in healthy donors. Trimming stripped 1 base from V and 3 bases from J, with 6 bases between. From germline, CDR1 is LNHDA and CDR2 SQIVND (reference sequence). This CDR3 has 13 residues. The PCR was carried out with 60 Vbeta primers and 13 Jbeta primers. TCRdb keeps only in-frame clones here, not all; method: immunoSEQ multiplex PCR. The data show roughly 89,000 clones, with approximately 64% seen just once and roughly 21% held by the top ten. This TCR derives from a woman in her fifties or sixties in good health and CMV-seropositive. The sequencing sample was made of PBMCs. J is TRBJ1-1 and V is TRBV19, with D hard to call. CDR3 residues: CASSIGSYTEAFF. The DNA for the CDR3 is TGTGCCAGTAGTATAGGCAGTTACACTGAAGCTTTCTTT.